The 28 T cell receptor beta chains in this list originate from one sample, sequenced in a study of blood T cell repertoires in COVID-19. The data were produced by immunoSEQ multiplex PCR, yet TCRdb's version contains in-frame clones alone and is incomplete. The repertoire includes about 120,000 clones, 85% to 90% of them detected once, and around 4% sits in the top ten. The specimen was peripheral blood. These receptor sequences come from a man aged 60 to 75 with acute or convalescent COVID-19.

In its sample, this clone was seen once. The CDR3 loop is CAISEGEGSPLHF. CDR3 in DNA: TGTGCCATCAGTGAGGGGGAGGGGAGTCCCCTCCACTTT. The V and J genes are TRBV10-3 and TRBJ1-6; perhaps TRBD1 as D (5 bases). Germline-derived CDR1 and CDR2 are ENHRY and SYGVKD. Trimming pared 2 bases from V and 13 bases from J, leaving 12 bases between. This CDR3 contains 13 residues.

V usage is TRBV27 and J usage is TRBJ2-7, with a weak D call TRBD1 (5 bases). Trimming removed 0 bases from V and 5 bases from J, with 14 bases in between. CDR3 length: 15 amino acids. The germline V gene has CDR1 MNHEY and CDR2 SMNVEV (reference sequence). The chain's CDR3 is CASSLSYRTLDEQYF. The CDR3 DNA reads TGTGCCAGCAGTTTATCTTACAGGACCCTTGACGAGCAGTACTTC.

V and J are TRBV11-2 and TRBJ2-3; D is possibly TRBD2 (5 bases). Germline loops: CDR1 SGHAT, CDR2 FQNNGV. The CDR3 is 15 residues long. The V end lost 5 bases, the J end lost 1 base, and 13 bases lay between the germline ends. The CDR3 sequence: CASSREGLGTDTQYF. As DNA, the CDR3 is TGTGCCAGCAGCAGAGAAGGACTGGGCACAGATACGCAGTATTTT.

This clone was seen just once. This chain connects TRBV28 to TRBJ2-7; 7 bases are shared with TRBD1. Germline V gene data show CDR1 as MDHEN and CDR2 as SYDVKM. This CDR3 has 14 amino acids. V lost 8 bases and J lost 4; bases outside the gene matches: 11. The CDR3 loop is CASYEGTANYEQYF. The CDR3 DNA follows: TGTGCCAGCTACGAGGGGACAGCTAATTACGAGCAGTACTTC.

This chain uses TRBV10-3 with TRBJ2-7; 9 bases agree with TRBD2. This CDR3 has 11 residues. Germline V lookup: CDR1 ENHRY, CDR2 SYGVKD. The junction had 3 bases not matched to a gene; V was cut back by 11 bases and J by 4 bases. The CDR3 reads CAAGGGYEQYF. The CDR3, as DNA: TGTGCCGCGGGAGGGGGGTACGAGCAGTACTTC.

The count of this clone is one. The chain joins TRBV3-1 (or the pseudogene TRBV3-2) to TRBJ2-1; 10 bases line up with TRBD2. The V and J ends lost 4 bases and 6 bases, in that order; junction bases with no gene match: 6. The CDR3 length is 15 residues. CDR1 is LGHDT, CDR2 YNNKEL, per germline (reference sequence). The CDR3, as DNA: TGTGCCAGCAGCCCTCTAGCGGGGGTGTCCAATGAGCAGTTCTTC. Encoded protein: CASSPLAGVSNEQFF.

The chain carries TRBV5-1 and TRBJ2-1, with TRBD2 matching 10 bases. From germline, CDR1 is SGHRS and CDR2 YFSETQ. CDR3 length: 13 residues. V lost 0 bases to trimming and J lost 16 bases; unmatched junction nucleotides: 7. The chain's CDR3 is CASSLGAGGRTFF. For the CDR3, the DNA is TGCGCCAGCAGCTTGGGAGCGGGAGGGCGGACTTTCTTC.

The chain carries TRBV15 and TRBJ2-2; a possible D gene is TRBD2 (7 bases). Trimming cost V 3 bases and J 5 bases, with 22 bases left between them. CDR3 size: 18 residues. Germline V gives CDR1 LNHNV, CDR2 YYDKDF (reference sequence). The CDR3 coding sequence is TGTGCCACCAGCAGGCCCGGTGCGGGAGAGGGGGTTACCGGGGAGCTGTTTTTT. Translation: CATSRPGAGEGVTGELFF.

This chain joins TRBV7-7 and TRBJ2-5; D possibly corresponds to TRBD1 (7 bases). Germline V gene lookup returns CDR1 SSHAT and CDR2 FNYEAQ (reference sequence). There are 15 residues in the CDR3. Trimming took off 5 bases at V and 2 bases at J, with 15 bases between the two ends. CDR3 amino acids: CASSQGGLRQETQYF. DNA for the CDR3: TGTGCCAGCAGCCAGGGGGGACTCAGGCAAGAGACCCAGTACTTC. Supplemented by reference TRBV7-7 and TRBJ2-5, the full variable domain reads GAGVSQSPRYKVTKRGQDVTLRCDPISSHATLYWYQQALGQGPEFLTYFNYEAQPDKSGLPSDRFSAERPEGSISTLTIQRTEQRDSAMYRCASSQGGLRQETQYFGPGTRLLVL.

V usage is TRBV5-6 and J usage is TRBJ1-2; 8 bases are shared with TRBD1. The germline V gene has CDR1 SGHDT and CDR2 YYEEEE. The CDR3 runs to 16 residues. Trimming at V came to 3 bases and at J to 8 bases, leaving 15 bases not matched to a gene. This CDR3 is CASSSGLDRVIWGYTF. The CDR3 nucleotides read TGTGCCAGCAGCTCAGGCCTGGACAGGGTAATATGGGGCTACACCTTC.

The chain couples TRBV6-6 to TRBJ1-1; D might be TRBD1 (5 bases). V was trimmed by 2 bases and J by 4 bases, leaving 8 bases between them. The CDR3 is 13 amino acids. Germline CDR1 is MNHNY and CDR2 is SVGAGI (reference sequence). As DNA, the CDR3 is TGTGCCAGCAGTTACCAGGGAGGCACTGAAGCTTTCTTT. Its protein product is CASSYQGGTEAFF.

This sequence joins TRBV7-9 and TRBJ2-3; TRBD2 agrees at 14 bases. There are 18 residues in the CDR3. Germline CDR1 reads SEHNR; CDR2 reads FQNEAQ (reference sequence). Unmatched junction bases numbered 9, after V lost 2 bases and J lost 5 bases. CDR3 sequence: CASSLSPTGTSGRDTQYF. The CDR3 region has the DNA TGTGCCAGCAGCTTAAGCCCTACCGGGACTAGCGGGAGAGATACGCAGTATTTT.

This clone came up once. The chain employs TRBV30 and TRBJ1-4; the D gene is possibly TRBD1 (6 bases). V dropped 0 bases and J dropped 7 bases, with 15 bases sitting between them. The CDR3 consists of 15 residues. Germline V gives CDR1 GTSNPN, CDR2 SVGIG (reference sequence). CDR3 sequence (DNA): TGTGCCTGGAGTGTAAAACAGGGCGTTGGTGAAAAACTGTTTTTT. This encodes CAWSVKQGVGEKLFF.

The chain joins TRBV19 to TRBJ2-1; no clear D gene. This CDR3 has 16 amino acids. Germline V gene lookup returns CDR1 LNHDA and CDR2 SQIVND (reference sequence). The V end was cut by 3 bases, the J end by 0 bases, with 12 bases between. The CDR3 DNA is TGTGCCAGTAGTATGCTAGTCGGAGTCTCCTACAATGAGCAGTTCTTC. Amino acid sequence: CASSMLVGVSYNEQFF.

V and J are TRBV5-4 and TRBJ2-7; maybe TRBD1 (6 bases). This CDR3 has 14 amino acids. The V end lost 5 bases, the J end lost 3 bases, and 15 bases lay between the germline ends. Germline V gene sequence: CDR1 SGHNT, CDR2 YYREEE (reference sequence). The CDR3 coding sequence is TGTGCCAGCAGTACAGGGATAGGGAGCTACGAGCAGTACTTC. Translating it yields CASSTGIGSYEQYF.

The chain employs TRBV5-1 and TRBJ1-1, with 12 nucleotides matching TRBD1. CDR3 length equals 15 residues. V was pared by 4 bases and J by 6 bases, with 7 bases of the junction left unmatched. CDR1 SGHRS and CDR2 YFSETQ come from the germline V gene. CDR3 bases: TGCGCCAGCAGCGAGGGGACAGGGGGCGTCGCTGAAGCTTTCTTT. Translating gives CASSEGTGGVAEAFF.

This clone was recorded only once. V usage is TRBV6-2 or TRBV6-3 and J usage is TRBJ2-6; a possible D gene is TRBD2 (5 bases). Trimming took 0 bases from V and 0 from J, leaving 6 bases between them. The CDR3 spans 16 residues. Germline assignment: CDR1 MNHEY and CDR2 SVGEGT. CDR3 sequence reads: CASSYSAGSGANVLTF. The CDR3 DNA is TGTGCCAGCAGTTACTCGGCGGGCTCTGGGGCCAACGTCCTGACTTTC.

This chain connects TRBV5-1 to TRBJ2-7; no clear D. V lost 0 bases and J lost 3, with 10 bases in between. Germline assignment: CDR1 SGHRS and CDR2 YFSETQ. The CDR3 loop spans 14 amino acids. CDR3 protein: CASSLATKNYEQYF. The DNA of the CDR3 is TGCGCCAGCAGCTTGGCCACTAAAAACTACGAGCAGTACTTC.

V usage is TRBV27 and J usage is TRBJ2-7; TRBD2 agrees at 7 bases. The CDR3 consists of 16 residues. CDR1 and CDR2 (germline): MNHEY, SMNVEV (reference sequence). V lost 2 bases to trimming and J lost 2 bases; unmatched junction nucleotides: 9. CDR3 region: CASSLRRLADPYEQYF. The CDR3 coding sequence is TGTGCCAGCAGTTTAAGACGGCTAGCGGACCCCTACGAGCAGTACTTC.

This sequence joins TRBV9 and TRBJ2-1; TRBD2 agrees at 11 bases. J lost 6 bases, V lost 4 bases, and 3 bases had no gene match. Germline values: CDR1 SGDLS, CDR2 YYNGEE. The CDR3 spans 14 residues. The CDR3 coding sequence is TGTGCCAGCAGCTTTGGACTAGCGGGCAATGAGCAGTTCTTC. This sequence encodes CASSFGLAGNEQFF.

Note on this clone: The same CDR3 also results from other DNA sequences found in this sample. The rearrangement links TRBV6-5 to TRBJ2-7, with 10 positions matching TRBD1. The germline V gene has CDR1 MNHEY and CDR2 SVGAGI. This CDR3 spans 15 amino acids. Trimming removed 6 bases from V and 4 bases from J; junction bases left unmatched: 9. The CDR3 reads CASSPGTGDRYEQYF. CDR3 nucleotides: TGTGCCAGCAGCCCCGGGACAGGGGATAGGTACGAGCAGTACTTC.

J is TRBJ2-1 and V is TRBV3-1 (or the pseudogene TRBV3-2); possibly TRBD2 for D (6 bases). The CDR3 is 14 residues long. The V end lost 2 bases, the J end lost 9 bases, and 14 bases lay between the germline ends. CDR1 and CDR2 (germline): LGHDT, YNNKEL (reference sequence). The CDR3 DNA sequence: TGTGCCAGCAGCCAACGGAGGGCCGGGCTTGAGCAGTTCTTC. Encoded protein: CASSQRRAGLEQFF.

In its sample, this clone was seen a few times. The CDR3 region is CASSYSDTSAYEQYF. DNA for the CDR3: TGTGCCAGCAGTTACTCCGATACTAGCGCCTACGAGCAGTACTTC. The genes are TRBV6-2 or TRBV6-3 and TRBJ2-7; 7 bases line up with TRBD2. The J segment lost 2 bases and the V segment lost 0 bases, leaving 4 bases of the junction unmatched. Germline-derived CDR1 and CDR2 are MNHEY and SVGEGT. The CDR3 spans 15 residues.

The V gene is TRBV7-9, the J gene TRBJ2-5; TRBD1 agrees at 7 bases. CDR1 is SEHNR, CDR2 FQNEAQ, per germline (reference sequence). This CDR3 has 14 residues. Losses at the gene ends were 6 bases for V and 1 base for J; bases not matched to a gene: 5. The CDR3 region has the DNA TGTGCCAGCAGTCTACAGGGGTTCCAAGAGACCCAGTACTTC. Translated, it gives CASSLQGFQETQYF.

This chain uses TRBV7-8 with TRBJ2-3, with 8 bases fitting TRBD2. The V and J ends lost 6 bases and 5 bases, in that order; junction bases with no gene match: 7. CDR3 length equals 14 residues. Germline V gene data show CDR1 as SGHVS and CDR2 as FQNEAQ. The CDR3 coding sequence is TGTGCCAGCAGATATAGCGGGATGGGAGATACGCAGTATTTT. Translating it yields CASRYSGMGDTQYF.

The rearrangement links TRBV7-2 to TRBJ1-4; D might be TRBD1 (6 bases). The CDR3 runs 16 residues. Trimming took off 1 base at V and 4 bases at J, with 13 bases between the two ends. CDR1 is SGHTA and CDR2 is FQGNSA in the germline V gene. This CDR3 is CASSLGGGLLNEKLFF. DNA for the CDR3: TGTGCCAGCAGCTTAGGGGGGGGCCTCCTTAATGAAAAACTGTTTTTT.

The chain is built from TRBV7-9 and TRBJ1-2, with 7 bases matching TRBD1. The CDR3 spans 13 residues. From germline, CDR1 is SEHNR and CDR2 FQNEAQ (reference sequence). With V trimmed by 5 bases and J by 8 bases, 8 bases remained unmatched. CDR3 amino acids: CASSPGGLEGYTF. The CDR3, as DNA: TGTGCCAGCAGCCCAGGGGGGTTGGAAGGCTACACCTTC. The full variable domain, with the rest looked up from reference TRBV7-9 and TRBJ1-2, is DTGVSQNPRHKITKRGQNVTFRCDPISEHNRLYWYRQTLGQGPEFLTYFQNEAQLEKSRLLSDRFSAERPKGSFSTLEIQRTEQGDSAMYLCASSPGGLEGYTFGSGTRLTVV.

The chain links TRBV7-2 to TRBJ2-5; 9 positions match TRBD2. V lost 5 bases and J lost 5; bases outside the gene matches: 9. CDR1 is SGHTA and CDR2 is FQGNSA in the germline V gene. The CDR3 consists of 15 residues. This CDR3 is CASSRGGLAGETQYF. CDR3 nucleotides: TGTGCCAGCAGCCGCGGGGGACTAGCTGGGGAGACCCAGTACTTC. The full variable domain, with the rest looked up from reference TRBV7-2 and TRBJ2-5, is GAGVSQSPSNKVTEKGKDVELRCDPISGHTALYWYRQSLGQGLEFLIYFQGNSAPDKSGLPSDRFSAERTGGSVSTLTIQRTQQEDSAVYLCASSRGGLAGETQYFGPGTRLLVL.